These 28 T cell receptor beta chains came from one sample sequenced in a study of technical replicates of blood from several donors. The protocol was immunoSEQ multiplex PCR, while the TCRdb copy is restricted to in-frame clones and leaves out a portion. The sample records about 54,000 clones, about 95% being singletons. Sequenced sample: T cells isolated from PBMCs. Source of these receptors: a human donor in good health.

This rearrangement joins TRBV5-1 to TRBJ2-1; tentative D call: TRBD2 (6 bases). The germline V gene has CDR1 SGHRS and CDR2 YFSETQ. This CDR3 region has 13 residues. Between the trimmed V and J ends, which lost 4 bases and 9 bases, there was a span of 14 bases. The CDR3 loop is CASSEGLLFEQFF. CDR3 sequence (DNA): TGCGCCAGCAGCGAGGGACTGCTATTTGAGCAGTTCTTC.

The CDR3 here is CAISEGRGDTEAFF. The DNA for the CDR3 is TGTGCCATCAGTGAGGGCAGGGGGGACACTGAAGCTTTCTTT. The gene calls are TRBV10-3 and TRBJ1-1; TRBD1 agrees at 7 bases. Germline trimming cut 2 bases from V and 3 bases from J; bases unmatched to any gene: 3. Germline values: CDR1 ENHRY, CDR2 SYGVKD. This CDR3 has 14 amino acids.

The rearrangement links TRBV9 to TRBJ1-2, with a tentative D call TRBD1 (6 bases). Germline-derived CDR1 and CDR2 are SGDLS and YYNGEE. This CDR3 has 15 residues. The V end lost 4 bases, the J end lost 3 bases, and 16 bases lay between the germline ends. CDR3 sequence: CASSMTTGIYYGYTF. Here the CDR3 DNA reads TGTGCCAGCAGCATGACGACAGGCATTTACTATGGCTACACCTTC.

In this sample, this clone turned up a few times. The chain uses TRBV7-6 and TRBJ1-1; TRBD1 aligns across 10 bases. Germline assignment: CDR1 SGHVS and CDR2 FNYEAQ. The V gene end was trimmed by 5 bases and the J gene end by 10 bases; junction bases not matched to a gene: 7. The CDR3 is 13 residues long. Here the CDR3 DNA reads TGTGCCAGCAGCGACGGACAGGGGGTGGGAGCTTTCTTT. This gives the protein CASSDGQGVGAFF.

The CDR3 reads CATGTGATDTQYF. The CDR3 DNA reads as TGTGCCACCGGGACAGGGGCGACAGATACGCAGTATTTT. V usage is TRBV10-3 and J usage is TRBJ2-3; 10 bases align to TRBD1. V was clipped by 10 bases and J by 3 bases; unmatched bases: 4. The CDR3 is 13 residues long. Germline-derived CDR1 and CDR2 are ENHRY and SYGVKD.

The rearrangement joins TRBV10-3 to TRBJ1-1; a possible D gene is TRBD1 (5 bases). The V end lost 10 bases, the J end lost 0 bases, and 12 bases lay between the germline ends. CDR1 and CDR2 (germline): ENHRY, SYGVKD. The CDR3 is 13 residues long. Written as DNA, the CDR3 is TGTGCCACCAAAACAGGCATGAACACTGAAGCTTTCTTT. As protein: CATKTGMNTEAFF.

This clone has a single count. This chain uses TRBV6-6 with TRBJ1-1; a weak D match, TRBD1 (5 bases). Per the germline V gene, CDR1 is MNHNY and CDR2 is SVGAGI (reference sequence). Deletions cut 6 bases from V and 2 bases from J, with 10 bases between. The CDR3 spans 13 residues. The CDR3 loop reads CASRAGGNTEAFF. The CDR3 DNA sequence: TGTGCCAGCAGAGCCGGGGGAAACACTGAAGCTTTCTTT.

The gene calls are TRBV5-1 and TRBJ2-6; TRBD1 matches at 7 bases. Germline CDR1 and CDR2: SGHRS and YFSETQ. The CDR3 consists of 15 residues. Unmatched junction bases numbered 3, after V lost 4 bases and J lost 2 bases. The CDR3 coding sequence is TGCGCCAGCAGCCAAGGACAGGCTGGGGCCAACGTCCTGACTTTC. This translates into CASSQGQAGANVLTF.

The rearrangement links TRBV5-4 to TRBJ2-3, with a possible D match to TRBD2 (5 bases). Germline lookup yields CDR1 SGHNT and CDR2 YYREEE (reference sequence). V was pared by 0 bases and J by 3 bases, with 20 bases between. The CDR3 contains 18 residues. The CDR3 DNA follows: TGTGCCAGCAGCTTGGGCCCGATTTCGGGGATGCGGACAGATACGCAGTATTTT. Translation gives CASSLGPISGMRTDTQYF.

The gene calls are TRBV5-1 and TRBJ2-2, with D perhaps matching TRBD2 (6 bases). V shed 7 bases and J shed 1 base, with 14 bases lying between them. This CDR3 comprises 15 residues. Germline V gives CDR1 SGHRS, CDR2 YFSETQ. The CDR3 sequence: CASGPGVMNTGELFF. CDR3 DNA: TGCGCCAGCGGGCCGGGAGTTATGAACACCGGGGAGCTGTTTTTT.

The table lists this clone with a count of one. This sequence joins TRBV18 and TRBJ1-1; D is ambiguous. The germline V and J ends were trimmed by 2 bases and 2 bases, with 12 bases remaining between them. This CDR3 region has 15 residues. The V gene's germline CDR1 is KGHSH and CDR2 LQKENI. The CDR3 nucleotides are TGTGCCAGCTCACCATTTTTAGAAGCAAACACTGAAGCTTTCTTT. This encodes CASSPFLEANTEAFF.

This chain joins TRBV9 and TRBJ2-2; 12 bases fit TRBD2. The V gene's germline CDR1 is SGDLS and CDR2 YYNGEE. Trimming cost V 0 bases and J 4 bases; bases outside gene matches: 4. CDR3 length equals 17 residues. The CDR3 region has the DNA TGTGCCAGCAGCGTAGGGCTAGCGGGGGGGACCACCGGGGAGCTGTTTTTT. Protein: CASSVGLAGGTTGELFF. Together with reference TRBV9 and TRBJ2-2, the CDR3 gives the full variable domain: DSGVTQTPKHLITATGQRVTLRCSPRSGDLSVYWYQQSLDQGLQFLIQYYNGEERAKGNILERFSAQQFPDLHSELNLSSLELGDSALYFCASSVGLAGGTTGELFFGEGSRLTVL.

This clone was observed a few times. DNA of the CDR3: TGTGCCAGCAGCTTTAGTGGAGAGACCCAGTACTTC. Translating it yields CASSFSGETQYF. The chain combines TRBV7-9 with TRBJ2-5; D call uncertain. Germline assignment: CDR1 SEHNR and CDR2 FQNEAQ (reference sequence). V was clipped by 3 bases and J by 4 bases, with 6 bases between them. There are 12 residues in the CDR3.

The chain carries TRBV5-1 and TRBJ2-7, with D perhaps TRBD1 (5 bases). Germline values: CDR1 SGHRS, CDR2 YFSETQ. The CDR3 loop spans 13 amino acids. Trimming shortened V by 2 bases and J by 2 bases, and 8 bases separated the two germline ends. CDR3 loop: CASSFGAPYEQYF. The CDR3 DNA sequence: TGCGCCAGCAGCTTTGGGGCACCCTACGAGCAGTACTTC.

This clone was seen once. The CDR3 nucleotides read TGCGCCAGCAGCGGTCAGGGCGGTGAGCAGTTCTTC. Its protein product is CASSGQGGEQFF. This chain joins TRBV10-2 and TRBJ2-1, with a possible D match to TRBD1 (5 bases). CDR3 length: 12 amino acids. Per germline, CDR1 WSHSY and CDR2 SAAADI. V lost 6 bases and J 9 bases, leaving 12 bases between the germline ends.

The table lists this clone with a count of one. The gene calls are TRBV29-1 and TRBJ2-5; D possibly corresponds to TRBD2 (6 bases). Trimming shortened V by 3 bases and J by 7 bases, and 15 bases separated the two germline ends. The CDR3 has 13 amino acids. Germline assignment: CDR1 SQVTM and CDR2 ANQGSEA. The CDR3 sequence: CSVDLGAGGTQYF. The DNA of the CDR3 is TGCAGCGTTGATCTGGGAGCGGGTGGGACCCAGTACTTC.

The rearrangement uses TRBV29-1 and TRBJ2-7; the match to TRBD1 covers 7 bases. CDR1 is SQVTM and CDR2 is ANQGSEA in the germline V gene. With 3 bases clipped from V and 2 bases from J, the junction kept 10 bases outside the gene matches. The CDR3 is made up of 15 amino acids. The DNA for the CDR3 is TGCAGCGTTGAGGGGGACAGCCTGAGACCCTACGAGCAGTACTTC. This sequence encodes CSVEGDSLRPYEQYF.

The chain carries TRBV5-1 and TRBJ2-7; TRBD1 agrees at 7 bases. Trimming at V came to 4 bases and at J to 2 bases, leaving 6 bases not matched to a gene. Germline lookup yields CDR1 SGHRS and CDR2 YFSETQ. This CDR3 spans 14 amino acids. The CDR3 sequence is CASSPRQGPYEQYF. CDR3 in DNA: TGCGCCAGCAGCCCCAGACAGGGCCCCTACGAGCAGTACTTC.

V is TRBV10-2 and J is TRBJ1-5; TRBD1 matches 7 bases. CDR3 length equals 16 residues. The germline CDR1 and CDR2 sequences are WSHSY and SAAADI. J was trimmed by 3 bases and V by 3 bases; bases with no gene match: 8. CDR3: CASSDLLQGFNQPQHF. Written as DNA, the CDR3 is TGCGCCAGCAGTGATTTATTACAGGGGTTCAATCAGCCCCAGCATTTT.

The chain couples TRBV5-1 to TRBJ2-7; 7 nucleotides line up with TRBD2. With 2 bases clipped from V and 5 bases from J, the junction kept 4 bases outside the gene matches. Per germline, CDR1 SGHRS and CDR2 YFSETQ. The length of the CDR3 is 13 residues. CDR3 residues: CASSLRLADEQYF. The CDR3 region has the DNA TGCGCCAGCAGCTTACGTCTAGCGGACGAGCAGTACTTC.

The gene calls are TRBV28 and TRBJ1-4; 8 bases align to TRBD1. Germline trimming cut 2 bases from V and 7 bases from J; bases unmatched to any gene: 9. The germline V gene encodes CDR1 MDHEN and CDR2 SYDVKM. The CDR3 consists of 16 residues. CDR3 nucleotides: TGTGCCAGCAGTTTAAGCCTACAGGGGGGGGGTGAAAAACTGTTTTTT. Residues: CASSLSLQGGGEKLFF. Complete variable domain (other parts from reference TRBV28 and TRBJ1-4): DVKVTQSSRYLVKRTGEKVFLECVQDMDHENMFWYRQDPGLGLRLIYFSYDVKMKEKGDIPEGYSVSREKKERFSLILESASTNQTSMYLCASSLSLQGGGEKLFFGSGTQLSVL.

This chain links TRBV29-1 with TRBJ1-2; 9 nucleotides line up with TRBD1. This CDR3 region has 12 residues. V was pared by 7 bases and J by 4 bases, with 4 bases of the junction left unmatched. Germline loops: CDR1 SQVTM, CDR2 ANQGSEA. The CDR3 sequence: CSAMDRGYGYTF. The CDR3 DNA is TGCAGCGCCATGGACAGGGGCTATGGCTACACCTTC.

J is TRBJ2-3 and V is TRBV11-2; TRBD2 aligns across 7 bases. Trimming took 0 bases from V and 0 from J; bases not matched to a gene: 3. The CDR3 has 16 amino acids. Germline V gene sequence: CDR1 SGHAT, CDR2 FQNNGV. The CDR3 region is CASSLEGAGSTDTQYF. For the CDR3, the DNA is TGTGCCAGCAGCTTAGAAGGAGCGGGAAGCACAGATACGCAGTATTTT.

The rearrangement uses TRBV5-6 and TRBJ1-4; TRBD1 might be the D (5 bases). The CDR3 extends over 14 amino acids. Germline V gene lookup returns CDR1 SGHDT and CDR2 YYEEEE. Between the trimmed V and J ends, which lost 1 base and 4 bases, there was a span of 8 bases. DNA for the CDR3: TGTGCCAGCAGCTTGCAGGGACTTAATGAAAAACTGTTTTTT. It is translated as CASSLQGLNEKLFF.

The chain carries TRBV5-1 and TRBJ1-2; D might be TRBD1 (5 bases). With 0 bases removed from V and 6 bases from J, the gap between germline ends came to 12 bases. Germline V CDR1 and CDR2: SGHRS, YFSETQ. The CDR3 spans 14 residues. CDR3 protein: CASSLGGSRNGYTF. In DNA, the CDR3 is TGCGCCAGCAGCTTGGGGGGCTCTCGTAATGGCTACACCTTC.

This chain uses TRBV7-8 with TRBJ1-4; 8 nucleotides line up with TRBD1. The CDR3 covers 15 residues. With 5 bases clipped from V and 3 bases from J, the junction kept 5 bases outside the gene matches. Germline V gives CDR1 SGHVS, CDR2 FQNEAQ. CDR3 protein: CASSPWTGPNEKLFF. In DNA form, the CDR3 reads TGTGCCAGCAGCCCCTGGACAGGGCCTAATGAAAAACTGTTTTTT.

The chain uses TRBV11-2 and TRBJ2-5, with 7 nucleotides matching TRBD1. J was trimmed by 5 bases and V by 2 bases; bases with no gene match: 11. Germline V gives CDR1 SGHAT, CDR2 FQNNGV. The CDR3 spans 16 residues. CDR3 sequence reads: CASSLSDIRGQETQYF. CDR3 nucleotides: TGTGCCAGCAGCTTAAGTGATATAAGGGGGCAGGAGACCCAGTACTTC.

The rearrangement joins TRBV10-3 to TRBJ2-2; a possible D gene is TRBD1 (5 bases). This CDR3 region has 16 residues. In germline, CDR1 is ENHRY, CDR2 SYGVKD. Deletions cut 4 bases from V and 0 bases from J, with 12 bases between. CDR3 coding DNA: TGTGCCATCAGTGGGGGCAGACACGCGAACACCGGGGAGCTGTTTTTT. The encoded protein is CAISGGRHANTGELFF.